This T cell receptor beta chain stems from a study of shared clonotypes between healthy human individuals. Overall study: Each donor had three CD4 naive, three CD4 memory, two CD8 naive and one CD8 memory plate.

The DNA input per sorted-subset replicate PCR was 200 to 250 ng, corresponding to some 30,000 T cell genomes. Using immunoSEQ multiplex PCR, the repertoire was profiled, and TCRdb retains in-frame clones only, with some absent. The table lists 2 million to 2.5 million clones, nearly 97% of them singletons. CDR1 and CDR2 from the germline V gene are SGHKS and YYEKEE (reference sequence). The CDR3 covers 14 residues. Trimming took 4 bases from V and 6 from J; bases not matched to a gene: 4. The study's findings and limits: Only blood was sampled, and tissue TCR repertoires likely differ from blood ones.

This clone was counted once. The antigen is not known. The study enrolled healthy HIV-negative adults without recent acute infections or vaccinations as donors. The sample taken for sequencing was naive CD4+ T cells sorted from blood. Subset reported: CD45RA+ positively selected. The TCR was taken from a man aged 18 to 30 in good health. The chain links TRBV5-5 to TRBJ2-7, with TRBD2 matching 13 bases. The CDR3 loop is CASSPGLAGVEQYF. CDR3 DNA sequence: TGTGCCAGCAGCCCCGGACTAGCGGGAGTCGAGCAGTACTTC.